The 13 T cell receptor beta chains reported below all come from one sample, sequenced in a study of blood T cell repertoires in COVID-19. Method: immunoSEQ multiplex PCR; TCRdb's copy keeps in-frame clones and lacks some. The sample carries roughly 360,000 clones, 70% to 90% recorded once. The sequenced material came from PBMCs or T cells enriched from blood (not recorded which). Receptors were obtained from a man under 40 who had recovered from COVID-19.

V is TRBV12-3 or TRBV12-4 and J is TRBJ1-1; D is undetermined. V dropped 7 bases and J dropped 4 bases, with 10 bases sitting between them. The CDR3 extends over 12 amino acids. CDR3 region: CASNREGTEAFF. The CDR3 coding sequence is TGTGCCAGCAATAGGGAGGGCACTGAAGCTTTCTTT.

The rearrangement uses TRBV19 and TRBJ1-3, with 7 bases fitting TRBD1. This CDR3 contains 13 residues. In germline, CDR1 is LNHDA, CDR2 SQIVND (reference sequence). The CDR3: CGTEDRPGNTIYF. As DNA, the CDR3 is TGTGGGACCGAGGACAGGCCTGGAAACACCATATATTTT.

The chain joins TRBV7-9 to TRBJ1-1; perhaps TRBD1 as D (6 bases). The V and J ends lost 7 bases and 1 base respectively, with 19 bases between them. Germline CDR1 SEHNR, CDR2 FQNEAQ (reference sequence). This CDR3 contains 16 residues. In DNA, the CDR3 is TGTGCCAGCACCTCCGGTGGATCAGGGGCGAACACTGAAGCTTTCTTT. This sequence encodes CASTSGGSGANTEAFF.

Here the CDR3 reads CASSLEATGNTIYF. In nucleotides, the CDR3 is TGTGCCAGCTCCTTGGAAGCGACTGGAAACACCATATATTTT. The chain uses TRBV18 and TRBJ1-3; D call uncertain. V was cut by 6 bases and J by 2 bases, with 11 bases left in between. Looked up from germline, CDR1 is KGHSH and CDR2 is LQKENI. CDR3 length equals 14 residues.

The chain recombines TRBV5-1 with TRBJ2-2; 10 bases are shared with TRBD2. V trimming: 4 bases; J trimming: 3 bases; junction bases outside the gene matches: 9. The CDR3 extends over 17 amino acids. Germline CDR1 reads SGHRS; CDR2 reads YFSETQ. CDR3 sequence: CASSPPVAGGYTGELFF. The CDR3 bases are TGCGCCAGCAGCCCACCGGTAGCGGGGGGATACACCGGGGAGCTGTTTTTT.

V gene TRBV28 combines with J gene TRBJ2-7; D gene ambiguous. Trimming took 6 bases from V and 7 from J, leaving 16 bases between them. CDR1 and CDR2 from the germline V gene are MDHEN and SYDVKM. This CDR3 is built from 13 residues. The DNA for the CDR3 is TGTGCCAGCAGCCTCCAGGTTCTACGAGAGCAGTACTTC. This encodes CASSLQVLREQYF.

This chain joins TRBV5-1 and TRBJ1-1, with 10 bases identical to TRBD1. From germline, CDR1 is SGHRS and CDR2 YFSETQ. The CDR3 is made up of 16 amino acids. V lost 2 bases, J lost 2 bases, and 6 bases stayed unmatched. The CDR3 region has the DNA TGCGCCAGCAGCTTAGGGACAGGGGAATTCAACACTGAAGCTTTCTTT. Its protein product is CASSLGTGEFNTEAFF.

The chain employs TRBV3-1 (or the pseudogene TRBV3-2) and TRBJ1-1, with no clear D. Looked up from germline, CDR1 is LGHDT and CDR2 is YNNKEL (reference sequence). V dropped 0 bases and J dropped 6 bases, with 8 bases sitting between them. CDR3 length equals 13 residues. DNA for the CDR3: TGTGCCAGCAGCCAAGATAGAACCGCTGAAGCTTTCTTT. Translated: CASSQDRTAEAFF.

The gene calls are TRBV7-2 and TRBJ1-4; no clear D gene. Trimming pared 4 bases from V and 8 bases from J, leaving 17 bases between. The germline CDR1 and CDR2 sequences are SGHTA and FQGNSA. The CDR3 loop spans 15 amino acids. The CDR3 is CASSSYGLGEEKLFF. CDR3 nucleotide sequence: TGTGCCAGCAGCTCCTACGGACTGGGCGAAGAAAAACTGTTTTTT.

The chain couples TRBV5-1 to TRBJ1-1, with 8 bases lining up with TRBD1. Germline CDR1 and CDR2: SGHRS and YFSETQ. V gave up 3 bases and J gave up 5 bases; unmatched junction bases: 3. The CDR3 is 13 residues long. DNA for the CDR3: TGCGCCAGCAGCTCTCAGGGGGCGACTGAAGCTTTCTTT. As protein: CASSSQGATEAFF.

The CDR3 region is CASSFVEGATGANVLTF. Here the CDR3 DNA reads TGTGCCAGCAGCTTCGTAGAGGGGGCGACTGGGGCCAACGTCCTGACTTTC. The gene calls are TRBV27 and TRBJ2-6; 7 bases map to TRBD1. Germline assignment: CDR1 MNHEY and CDR2 SMNVEV (reference sequence). V gave up 6 bases and J gave up 2 bases; unmatched junction bases: 10. This CDR3 is 17 amino acids long. The full variable domain, completed using reference TRBV27 and TRBJ2-6, is EAQVTQNPRYLITVTGKKLTVTCSQNMNHEYMSWYRQDPGLGLRQIYYSMNVEVTDKGDVPEGYKVSRKEKRNFPLILESPSPNQTSLYFCASSFVEGATGANVLTFGAGSRLTVL.

The gene calls are TRBV18 and TRBJ1-5, with 7 bases fitting TRBD1. Per the germline V gene, CDR1 is KGHSH and CDR2 is LQKENI. CDR3 length equals 16 residues. With 4 bases clipped from V and 7 bases from J, the junction kept 13 bases outside the gene matches. DNA for the CDR3: TGTGCCAGCTCACGACAGGGAACAGGGCTAAGGCAGCCCCAGCATTTT. Translation: CASSRQGTGLRQPQHF.

J is TRBJ2-7 and V is TRBV9; no clear D. Germline CDR1 and CDR2: SGDLS and YYNGEE. This CDR3 contains 15 residues. V was trimmed by 1 base and J by 0 bases, leaving 11 bases between them. DNA for the CDR3: TGTGCCAGCAGCGTACTCCCGACGGGCTCCTACGAGCAGTACTTC. This gives the protein CASSVLPTGSYEQYF. Drawing the rest from reference TRBV9 and TRBJ2-7, the complete variable domain is DSGVTQTPKHLITATGQRVTLRCSPRSGDLSVYWYQQSLDQGLQFLIQYYNGEERAKGNILERFSAQQFPDLHSELNLSSLELGDSALYFCASSVLPTGSYEQYFGPGTRLTVT.